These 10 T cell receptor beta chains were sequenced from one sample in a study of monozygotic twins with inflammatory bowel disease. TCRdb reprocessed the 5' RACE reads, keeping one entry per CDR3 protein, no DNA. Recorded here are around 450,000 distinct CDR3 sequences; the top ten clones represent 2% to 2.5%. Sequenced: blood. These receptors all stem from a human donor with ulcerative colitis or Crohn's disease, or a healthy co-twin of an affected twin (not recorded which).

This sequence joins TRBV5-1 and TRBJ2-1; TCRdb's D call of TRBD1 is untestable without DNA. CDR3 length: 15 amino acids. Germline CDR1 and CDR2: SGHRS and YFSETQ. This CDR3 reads CASRHTGAGYNEQFF.

The chain's CDR3 is CASSPGSGGLGQPQHF. The V call is TRBV7-9, the J call TRBJ1-5; there is no DNA to check the TCRdb D call of TRBD1. The CDR3 is 16 amino acids. Germline V gives CDR1 SEHNR, CDR2 FQNEAQ (reference sequence).

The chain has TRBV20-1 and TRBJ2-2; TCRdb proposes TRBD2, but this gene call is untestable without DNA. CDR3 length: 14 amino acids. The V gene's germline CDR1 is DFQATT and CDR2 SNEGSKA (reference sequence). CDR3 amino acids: CSARKAGGTGELFF.

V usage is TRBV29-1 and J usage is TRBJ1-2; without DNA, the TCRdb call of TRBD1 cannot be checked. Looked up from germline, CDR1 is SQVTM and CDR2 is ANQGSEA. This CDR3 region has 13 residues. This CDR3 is CSIGGDPSGGYTF.

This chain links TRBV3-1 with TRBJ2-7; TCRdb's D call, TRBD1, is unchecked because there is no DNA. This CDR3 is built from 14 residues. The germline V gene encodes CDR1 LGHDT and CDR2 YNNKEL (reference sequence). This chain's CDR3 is CASSQGAGPYEQYF.

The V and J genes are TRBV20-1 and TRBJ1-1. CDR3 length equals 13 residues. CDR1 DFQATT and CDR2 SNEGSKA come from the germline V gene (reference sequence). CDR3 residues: CSARDTLNTEAFF.

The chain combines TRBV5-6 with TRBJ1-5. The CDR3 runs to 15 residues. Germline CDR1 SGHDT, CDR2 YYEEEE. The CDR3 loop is CASSNRQGTVQPQHF.

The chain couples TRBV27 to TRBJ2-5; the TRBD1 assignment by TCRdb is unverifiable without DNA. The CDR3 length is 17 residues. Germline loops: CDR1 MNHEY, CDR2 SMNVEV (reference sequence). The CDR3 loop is CASSTIPGQGARETQYF.

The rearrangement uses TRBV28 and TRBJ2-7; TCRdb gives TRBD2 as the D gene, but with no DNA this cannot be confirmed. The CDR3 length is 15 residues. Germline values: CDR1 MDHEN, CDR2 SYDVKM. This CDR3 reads CASSLAGVTSYEQYF.

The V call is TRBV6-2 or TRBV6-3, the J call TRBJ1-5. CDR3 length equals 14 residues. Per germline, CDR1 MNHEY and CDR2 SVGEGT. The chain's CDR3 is CASSSDGLNQPQHF.